The present T cell receptor (beta chain) was sequenced within a study of regulatory dendritic cells for organ transplantation. About the study: On day 6, the dendritic cells were exposed to LPS. Study outcomes and limitations: Memory CD8+ clonal expansion seemed more limited with regulatory than mature dendritic cells. Of resting T cell subsets, memory CD8+ had the most alloreactive clonotypes. Naive T cells showed high diversity, memory cells less, memory CD8+ least.

The assay was immunoSEQ multiplex PCR, and TCRdb's table has in-frame clones only and misses some. The sample consists of thousands of clones, 59% of them appearing once. J gave up 2 bases and V 5 bases, and 9 bases lay outside the gene matches. This CDR3 has 18 amino acids. Germline values: CDR1 LGHNA, CDR2 YNFKEQ. On this clone itself: Its antigen is currently unknown.

Sorted subsets were CFSE-labeled and cultured less than six days with allogeneic dendritic cells. The sample taken for sequencing was memory CD8+ T cells from blood cultured with dendritic cells. Noted subset: CD45RO+ memory T cells. V and J are TRBV4-2 and TRBJ2-5, with TRBD2 matching 15 bases. The receptor was derived from a human donor in good health. DNA of the CDR3: TGTGCCAGCAGCTCAACGGGACTAGCGGGGGGCATTCAAGAGACCCAGTACTTC. It is translated as CASSSTGLAGGIQETQYF.